Sequencing of this TCR beta chain was carried out in a study of cytomegalovirus exposure and HLA in healthy donors. This CDR3 is built from 13 residues. The germline V gene encodes CDR1 SNHLY and CDR2 FYNNEI. PCR involved 60 Vbeta and 13 Jbeta primers. Generated by immunoSEQ multiplex PCR, the TCRdb table keeps only in-frame clones and is missing some. The sample lists under 200,000 clones; roughly 13% were seen once. Sample: PBMCs. The genes are TRBV2 and TRBJ2-3, with 7 bases lining up with TRBD1. Judging by the DNA end, TRBJ2-1 fits better; the J call may be wrong. This TCR was recovered from a man aged 45-60 years in good health and CMV-seropositive. CDR3 DNA sequence: TGTGCCAGCAGTGAAGGAGGGGGCAGTGAGCAGTTCTTC. This sequence encodes CASSEGGGSEQFF.